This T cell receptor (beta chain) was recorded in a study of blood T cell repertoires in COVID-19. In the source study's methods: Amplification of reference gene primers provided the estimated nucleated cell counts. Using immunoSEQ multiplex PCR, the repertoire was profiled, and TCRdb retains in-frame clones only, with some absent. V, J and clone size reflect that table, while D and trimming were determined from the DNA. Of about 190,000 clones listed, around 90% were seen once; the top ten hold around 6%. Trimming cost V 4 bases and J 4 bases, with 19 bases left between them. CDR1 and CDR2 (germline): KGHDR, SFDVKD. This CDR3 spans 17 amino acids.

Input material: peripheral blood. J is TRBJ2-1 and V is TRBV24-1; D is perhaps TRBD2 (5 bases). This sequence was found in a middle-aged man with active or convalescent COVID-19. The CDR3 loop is CATSEGSRGFQYNEQFF. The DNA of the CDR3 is TGTGCCACCAGTGAGGGCTCACGAGGGTTCCAATACAATGAGCAGTTCTTC.